These 13 T cell receptor beta chains were sequenced from one sample in a study of T cell repertoires in cytomegalovirus infection. TCRdb recomputed calls from the reads with MiXCR, one row per CDR3 protein. The sample yields 310,000 or so distinct CDR3 sequences, about 9.1% seen once. The sequencing input was PBMCs. These receptors came from a human donor in good health (CMV status not recorded). Some clones in this sample may be carry-over from other donors' samples.

This clonotype was seen ten or more times. The CDR3: CASRPPGLPSYEQYV. In nucleotides, the CDR3 is TGTGCCAGCAGACCCCCGGGACTACCATCCTACGAGCAGTACGTC. V usage is TRBV6-1 and J usage is TRBJ2-7, with 7 bases identical to TRBD2. CDR3 size: 15 residues. V was clipped by 6 bases and J by 1 base; unmatched bases: 9. Germline CDR1 MNHNS, CDR2 SASEGT.

The rearrangement links TRBV2 to TRBJ2-2, with D possibly being TRBD1 (5 bases). Between the trimmed V and J ends, which lost 3 bases and 4 bases, there was a span of 9 bases. The CDR3 is made up of 14 amino acids. Per germline, CDR1 SNHLY and CDR2 FYNNEI. Here the CDR3 reads CASSDETVTGELFF. In DNA form, the CDR3 reads TGTGCCAGCAGTGATGAGACAGTCACCGGGGAGCTGTTTTTT.

The gene calls are TRBV9 and TRBJ1-5; tentatively, D is TRBD1 (5 bases). The CDR3 has 15 residues. Trimming cost V 3 bases and J 6 bases, with 16 bases left between them. Germline-derived CDR1 and CDR2 are SGDLS and YYNGEE. This chain's CDR3 is CASSAGTGWGQPQHF. DNA of the CDR3: TGTGCCAGCAGCGCCGGGACCGGATGGGGTCAGCCCCAGCATTTT.

The V call is TRBV5-6, the J call TRBJ2-1; 7 nucleotides match TRBD2. Looked up from germline, CDR1 is SGHDT and CDR2 is YYEEEE. This CDR3 has 15 amino acids. With V trimmed by 5 bases and J by 3 bases, 8 bases remained unmatched. The CDR3 DNA sequence: TGTGCCAGCAGGGGAGGGCGGGGTGGCTACAATGAGCAGTTCTTC. It encodes CASRGGRGGYNEQFF.

This clonotype has a count of ten or more. The chain uses TRBV7-2 and TRBJ1-2; 10 nucleotides align to TRBD1. This CDR3 has 14 residues. The germline V gene encodes CDR1 SGHTA and CDR2 FQGNSA. With 7 bases clipped from V and 8 bases from J, the junction kept 10 bases outside the gene matches. The DNA of the CDR3 is TGTGCCAGCACCGCGAGAGACAGGGGGCGAGGCTACACCTTC. Its protein is CASTARDRGRGYTF.

This clonotype came up many times. The rearrangement uses TRBV19 and TRBJ1-1; D not resolved. The germline V gene encodes CDR1 LNHDA and CDR2 SQIVND (reference sequence). V was clipped by 8 bases and J by 0 bases, with 10 bases between them. There are 13 residues in the CDR3. CDR3 protein: CASVTTVNTEAFF. CDR3 in DNA: TGTGCCAGTGTAACCACAGTGAACACTGAAGCTTTCTTT.

This clonotype has a count of ten or more. This chain links TRBV7-2 with TRBJ2-3, with unresolved D. V lost 5 bases to trimming and J lost 1 base, with 13 bases between them. Germline CDR1 and CDR2: SGHTA and FQGNSA. The CDR3 sequence is 15 residues long. CDR3 sequence: CASSVVRGRTDTQYF. The DNA of the CDR3 is TGTGCCAGCAGCGTCGTAAGAGGCCGCACAGATACGCAGTATTTT.

This clonotype was picked up many times. The chain employs TRBV6-2 or TRBV6-3 and TRBJ2-7; 7 positions match TRBD1. V shed 2 bases and J 1 base; nucleotides not matched to a gene: 8. Germline loops: CDR1 MNHEY, CDR2 SVGEGT. The CDR3 is 16 residues long. The CDR3 loop is CASSYPSDRASYEQYV. The CDR3 DNA is TGTGCCAGCAGTTACCCCTCCGACAGGGCGTCCTACGAGCAGTACGTC.

This clonotype was counted ten times or more. The chain uses TRBV6-5 and TRBJ1-6; possibly TRBD1 for D (6 bases). The CDR3 spans 17 residues. V was clipped by 1 base and J by 6 bases, with 16 bases between them. The germline V gene encodes CDR1 MNHEY and CDR2 SVGAGI. This chain's CDR3 is CASSYFWGGRGNSPLHF. The CDR3 DNA is TGTGCCAGCAGTTACTTTTGGGGGGGCCGGGGTAATTCACCCCTCCACTTT.

This clonotype showed up many times. In DNA, the CDR3 is TGTGCCAGCAGTTTAAATAGCGGGCGCACAGATACGCAGTATTTT. Its translation is CASSLNSGRTDTQYF. The chain carries TRBV27 and TRBJ2-3, with 7 bases that match TRBD2. The germline V gene encodes CDR1 MNHEY and CDR2 SMNVEV (reference sequence). CDR3 length equals 15 residues. V was pared by 2 bases and J by 1 base, with 3 bases of the junction left unmatched.

This clonotype was counted many times. The chain carries TRBV20-1 and TRBJ2-2; 9 bases align to TRBD2. The CDR3 totals 15 residues. Germline V gene sequence: CDR1 DFQATT, CDR2 SNEGSKA (reference sequence). Unmatched junction bases numbered 7, after V lost 3 bases and J lost 5 bases. The CDR3 DNA sequence: TGCAGTGCTAGGAACCTAGCGGGGAGAACCGGGGAGCTGTTTTTT. Amino acids: CSARNLAGRTGELFF.

This clonotype was counted many times. CDR3 sequence: CASSLVQFAGLNTEAFF. As DNA, the CDR3 is TGTGCCAGCAGCTTAGTCCAGTTTGCAGGGCTGAACACTGAAGCTTTCTTT. The chain combines TRBV7-2 with TRBJ1-1; tentatively, D is TRBD1 (5 bases). CDR1 and CDR2 from the germline V gene are SGHTA and FQGNSA. The CDR3 consists of 17 residues. V was pared by 1 base and J by 0 bases, with 15 bases between.

The rearrangement uses TRBV5-8 and TRBJ1-3; no reliable D call. V shed 4 bases and J shed 2 bases, with 19 bases lying between them. CDR3 length: 17 amino acids. Germline V gives CDR1 SGHTS, CDR2 YDEGEE. The CDR3 DNA reads as TGTGCCAGCAGCCGCCCTGACCGGGTTCCACCTGGAAACACCATATATTTT. Translating gives CASSRPDRVPPGNTIYF.